The 11 T cell receptor beta chains presented below share a single source sample, sequenced in a study of CD8 T cells in Susac syndrome (dated by TCRdb to between 2018 and 2021). To prepare the library, the immunoSEQ multiplex PCR assay was applied. RNA was extracted with the RNeasy kit and about 0.5 to 1 ug was reverse transcribed using random hexamers. Through fastp at Q25 and MiXCR, TCRdb rebuilt clones from the public reads, retaining in-frame beta chains. Every CDR3 protein is listed once, alongside the most common genes and DNA of its rows. This sample gives about 130,000 distinct CDR3 sequences in total; roughly 93% of them show up just once. Around 0.3% of the sample is taken by the ten largest. The sequencing sample was made of CD8+ T cells from PBMCs. The receptor set was obtained from a human donor with multiple sclerosis.

The genes are TRBV6-1 and TRBJ2-7; perhaps TRBD1 as D (6 bases). Germline V CDR1 and CDR2: MNHNS, SASEGT. Between the trimmed V and J ends, which lost 2 bases and 7 bases, there was a span of 21 bases. This CDR3 contains 16 residues. CDR3 region: CASSEIPAAGVREQYF. As DNA, the CDR3 is TGTGCCAGCAGTGAAATCCCAGCGGCAGGGGTGCGGGAGCAGTACTTC.

This clonotype was detected once. The chain has TRBV20-1 and TRBJ1-3; tentatively, D is TRBD1 (5 bases). Germline lookup yields CDR1 DFQATT and CDR2 SNEGSKA (reference sequence). The CDR3 is 15 residues long. Trimming removed 4 bases from V and 3 bases from J, with 16 bases in between. The CDR3 nucleotides read TGCAGTGCTACAAGCGGGACGACTTTTGGAAACACCATATATTTT. It is translated as CSATSGTTFGNTIYF.

The V gene is TRBV11-2, the J gene TRBJ2-5; D is unclear. Trimming shortened V by 2 bases and J by 4 bases, and 11 bases separated the two germline ends. This CDR3 is built from 14 residues. Germline lookup yields CDR1 SGHAT and CDR2 FQNNGV. CDR3 sequence reads: CASSLYDWSETQYF. CDR3 in DNA: TGTGCCAGCAGCTTATATGACTGGTCAGAGACCCAGTACTTC.

This clonotype was detected only a few times. This chain connects TRBV6-1 to TRBJ2-5; D is undetermined. V shed 8 bases and J shed 5 bases, with 21 bases lying between them. This CDR3 is 15 amino acids long. Germline V gene data show CDR1 as MNHNS and CDR2 as SASEGT. The CDR3 protein is CASAEGPTRVETQYF. CDR3 sequence (DNA): TGTGCCAGCGCTGAAGGACCAACAAGGGTCGAGACCCAGTACTTC.

The chain recombines TRBV23-1 with TRBJ1-1, with D maybe TRBD1 (6 bases). TRBV23-1 is classed as an ORF, of uncertain function. The V gene lost 0 bases and the J gene lost 0 bases, with 23 bases spanning the gap. The CDR3 contains 20 residues. The CDR3, as DNA: TGCGCCAGCAGTCAATCCGGGGGTTTGGGGGCTAGGGTTATGAACACTGAAGCTTTCTTT. It translates to CASSQSGGLGARVMNTEAFF.

The chain uses TRBV30 and TRBJ2-2; tentatively, D is TRBD1 or TRBD2 (5 bases each). Germline V CDR1 and CDR2: GTSNPN, SVGIG (reference sequence). The CDR3 is 16 amino acids. Trimming left V 3 bases short and J 2 bases short, with 16 bases between. Here the CDR3 reads CAWRGNRDLNTGELFF. CDR3 bases: TGTGCCTGGAGGGGAAACCGGGACCTAAACACCGGGGAGCTGTTTTTT.

The chain combines TRBV7-3 with TRBJ2-2; a possible D gene is TRBD2 (6 bases). The germline CDR1 and CDR2 sequences are SGHTA and FQGTGA. This CDR3 has 16 amino acids. Trimming stripped 6 bases from V and 6 bases from J, with 20 bases between. CDR3 sequence (DNA): TGTGCCAGCAGTAATTGGGGGGTACCCATGGCCGGGGAGCTGTTTTTT. Encoded protein: CASSNWGVPMAGELFF. Variable domain in full (rest from reference TRBV7-3 and TRBJ2-2): GAGVSQTPSNKVTEKGKYVELRCDPISGHTALYWYRQSLGQGPEFLIYFQGTGAADDSGLPNDRFFAVRPEGSVSTLKIQRTERGDSAVYLCASSNWGVPMAGELFFGEGSRLTVL.

The J gene is TRBJ1-1, the V gene TRBV7-2; D gene uncertain. CDR3 length equals 13 residues. V was clipped by 1 base and J by 6 bases, with 9 bases between them. Germline-derived CDR1 and CDR2 are SGHTA and FQGNSA. The CDR3 region is CASSLGGGSEAFF. CDR3 sequence (DNA): TGTGCCAGCAGCTTAGGAGGTGGGTCTGAAGCTTTCTTT.

CDR3 nucleotides: TGTGCCAGCAGCTTATCCCAGGGCCATCTCTACGAGCAGTACTTC. Translating it yields CASSLSQGHLYEQYF. This rearrangement joins TRBV11-2 to TRBJ2-7; D may be TRBD1 (5 bases). The CDR3 has 15 residues. CDR1 is SGHAT and CDR2 is FQNNGV in the germline V gene. V was cut by 2 bases and J by 3 bases, with 14 bases left in between.

V usage is TRBV14 and J usage is TRBJ2-7; 9 bases map to TRBD1. Germline values: CDR1 SGHDN, CDR2 FVKESK. This CDR3 is built from 15 residues. V shed 1 base, J shed 5 bases, and the junction held 6 bases outside the gene matches. CDR3 in amino acids: CASSQGWTGVDEQYF. CDR3 sequence (DNA): TGTGCCAGCAGCCAAGGCTGGACAGGGGTCGACGAGCAGTACTTC.

The chain couples TRBV7-4 to TRBJ2-7, with unresolved D. Germline V gene data show CDR1 as SGHVT and CDR2 as SQSDAQ. The CDR3 runs to 15 residues. The ends were cut back, 8 bases at V and 0 bases at J, with 17 bases in the middle. This CDR3 is CASDPRPFSSYEQYV. CDR3 DNA: TGTGCCAGCGATCCCCGACCCTTCAGCTCCTACGAGCAGTACGTC.